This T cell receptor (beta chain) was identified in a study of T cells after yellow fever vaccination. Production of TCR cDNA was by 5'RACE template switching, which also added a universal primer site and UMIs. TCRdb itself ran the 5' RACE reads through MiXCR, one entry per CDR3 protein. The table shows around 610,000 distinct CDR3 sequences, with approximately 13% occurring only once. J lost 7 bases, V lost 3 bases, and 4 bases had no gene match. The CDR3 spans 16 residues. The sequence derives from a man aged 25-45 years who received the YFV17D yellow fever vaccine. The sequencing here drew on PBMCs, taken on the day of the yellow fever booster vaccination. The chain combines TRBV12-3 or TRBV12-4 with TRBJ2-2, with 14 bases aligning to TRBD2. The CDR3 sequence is CASSFGTSGSSGELFF. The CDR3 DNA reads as TGTGCCAGCAGTTTTGGGACTAGCGGGAGTAGCGGGGAGCTGTTTTTT.